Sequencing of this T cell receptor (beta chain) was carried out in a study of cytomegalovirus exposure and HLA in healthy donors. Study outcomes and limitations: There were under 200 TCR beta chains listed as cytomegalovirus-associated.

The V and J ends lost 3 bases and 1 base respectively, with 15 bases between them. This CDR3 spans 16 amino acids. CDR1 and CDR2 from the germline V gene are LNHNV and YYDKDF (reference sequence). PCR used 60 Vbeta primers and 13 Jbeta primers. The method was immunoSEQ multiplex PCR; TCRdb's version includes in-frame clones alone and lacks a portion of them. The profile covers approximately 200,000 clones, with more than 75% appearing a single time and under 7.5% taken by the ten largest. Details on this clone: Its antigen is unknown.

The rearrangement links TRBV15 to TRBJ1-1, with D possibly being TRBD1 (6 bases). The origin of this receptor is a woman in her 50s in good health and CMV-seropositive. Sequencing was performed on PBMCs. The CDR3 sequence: CATSSTTTGSNTEAFF. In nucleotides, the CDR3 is TGTGCCACCAGCAGTACAACGACAGGATCGAACACTGAAGCTTTCTTT.